The clone carrying this TCR beta chain occurred many times. The data were taken from a study of T cells in Graves' hyperthyroidism and ophthalmopathy. Diagnostic decisions used clinical symptoms, serum thyroxine and TRAb, thyroid ultrasound and orbital computed tomography. The investigators amplified TCR beta CDR3 regions from RNA transcripts. The primer set for the first-round RT-PCR of the TCR CDR3 was HTBI. TCRdb re-analysed the multiplex PCR reads in MiXCR, keeping a single row per CDR3 protein. The table has about 540,000 distinct CDR3 sequences, 46% seen once. The germline V and J ends were trimmed by 0 bases and 0 bases, with 9 bases remaining between them. Germline V CDR1 and CDR2: DFQATT, SNEGSKA (reference sequence). This CDR3 comprises 15 residues.

The TCR sequence derives from a woman aged 18-29 years with Graves' hyperthyroidism. The chain combines TRBV20-1 with TRBJ1-3; tentative D call: TRBD1 (5 bases). The specimen sequenced was peripheral blood or thyroid tissue (not recorded which). The CDR3 sequence is CSAREPGTSGNTIYF. CDR3 DNA: TGCAGTGCTAGAGAGCCGGGGACCTCTGGAAACACCATATATTTT.